These T cell receptor beta chains were read from a single sample in a study of graft-versus-host responses after intestinal transplantation. Using immunoSEQ multiplex PCR, the repertoire was profiled, and TCRdb retains in-frame clones only, with some absent. In the table there are 30,000 to 40,000 clones, 75% to 90% of which are singletons. This specimen was PBMCs, taken about 990 days after transplant. Receptors were obtained from a human patient who received an intestinal transplant, so some T cells may come from the graft donor. The conserved cysteine and the conserved F or W are not part of the CDR3 here. The D gene is left open where the match is weak. Size values are once, few and many counts, or a class for expanded clones, and some rows have none.

>few|-|TRBJ1-6|TRBV6-1
ASSPTAEGGPLH
>-|-|TRBJ2-1|TRBV11-2
ASSLRGLSSYNEQF
>-|-|TRBJ2-6|TRBV5-4
ASSSRDSSSGANVLT
>few|-|TRBJ2-7|TRBV14
ASSRGPFSYEQY
>-|-|TRBJ2-3|TRBV27
ASSMRDGADTQY
>-|TRBD1|TRBJ1-2|TRBV28
ASGPGQGTTYGYT
>once|TRBD2|TRBJ2-5|TRBV27
ASSPHLTSGRVPLKGETQY
>-|-|TRBJ2-7|TRBV5-1
ASSLRPGPYEQY
>once|-|TRBJ2-7|TRBV7-9
ASSSPGRNIYEQY
>-|-|TRBJ2-1|TRBV5-6
ASSSPRSSYNEQF
>few|-|TRBJ2-3|TRBV2
ASIWDGSADTQY
>-|TRBD1|TRBJ2-7|TRBV5-6
ASSLFGTGVSYEQY
>-|-|TRBJ2-1|TRBV7-9
ASSSGLARVGEQF
>-|-|TRBJ1-2|TRBV7-9
ASSGNYGYT
>few|-|TRBJ1-1|TRBV4-1
ASSQGGQNTEAF
>-|TRBD1|TRBJ2-7|TRBV28
ASSPSDREEPYEQY
>-|-|TRBJ2-2|TRBV25-1
ASSGLVAGELF
>-|-|TRBJ2-7|TRBV7-9
ASSFGLSYEQY